A selection of T cell receptor beta chains follows, all from one sample in a study of T cell changes during pregnancy in multiple sclerosis. The data were produced by immunoSEQ multiplex PCR, yet TCRdb's version contains in-frame clones alone and is incomplete. The data hold about 69,000 clones, with 92% observed a single time. This specimen was peripheral blood, taken in the third trimester of pregnancy. All receptors come from a female donor in good health, enrolled as a control in a pregnancy study. Both conserved end residues are part of each CDR3. A D gene is named only where the DNA matches it firmly. Expanded clones are given a class, and other clones once, few, many or no size at all.

cdr3_aa cdr3_nt j_call v_call d_call clone_size
CASSYSGGPAYEQYF TGTGCCAGCAGCTATTCGGGGGGGCCGGCCTACGAGCAGTACTTC TRBJ2-7 TRBV7-3 TRBD2 NA
CASSEQGARETQYF TGTGCCAGTAGCGAACAGGGGGCGAGGGAGACCCAGTACTTC TRBJ2-5 TRBV19 TRBD1 NA
CSVTSGTDTQYF TGCAGCGTAACTAGCGGAACAGATACGCAGTATTTT TRBJ2-3 TRBV29-1 TRBD2 NA
CASSEYSNYGYTF TGTGCCAGCAGTGAATACAGTAACTATGGCTACACCTTC TRBJ1-2 TRBV6-1 NA NA
CASTLGQGLTYEQYF TGTGCCAGCACCCTGGGGCAGGGGCTGACCTACGAGCAGTACTTC TRBJ2-7 TRBV7-9 NA NA
CASSPPRVTEAFF TGTGCCAGCAGCCCTCCCCGGGTGACTGAAGCTTTCTTT TRBJ1-1 TRBV7-6 NA NA
CASSLTGDGTDTQYF TGTGCCAGCAGCTTGACCGGAGACGGCACAGATACGCAGTATTTT TRBJ2-3 TRBV5-4 NA NA
CASSVDRDGYTF TGTGCCAGCAGCGTCGACAGGGACGGCTACACCTTC TRBJ1-2 TRBV5-4 TRBD1 NA
CASRPSGAYNEQFF TGTGCCAGCAGACCCTCGGGAGCCTACAATGAGCAGTTCTTC TRBJ2-1 TRBV28 NA NA
CASSQTTGASEQYF TGTGCCAGCTCTCAGACGACAGGGGCTAGCGAGCAGTACTTC TRBJ2-7 TRBV18 TRBD1 NA
CASSLSRSSGNTIYF TGTGCCAGCAGCTTGAGCCGGAGCTCTGGAAACACCATATATTTT TRBJ1-3 TRBV7-2 NA NA
CASSPATGHEKLFF TGTGCCAGCAGTCCCGCTACAGGTCATGAAAAACTGTTTTTT TRBJ1-4 TRBV27 NA once
CASSEWRVTNTEAFF TGTGCCAGCAGTGAATGGAGGGTAACGAACACTGAAGCTTTCTTT TRBJ1-1 TRBV6-1 NA NA
CAWSDVVRAGKLFF TGTGCCTGGAGCGACGTGGTCAGGGCCGGAAAACTGTTTTTT TRBJ1-4 TRBV30 NA NA
CASRTGGTRTEAFF TGTGCCAGCAGGACTGGCGGGACTCGCACTGAAGCTTTCTTT TRBJ1-1 TRBV2 NA NA
CASTRGGGSYEQYF TGTGCCAGCACTCGCGGGGGCGGCTCCTACGAGCAGTACTTC TRBJ2-7 TRBV6-5 NA NA
CASKDRDHEQYF TGTGCCAGCAAAGACAGGGACCACGAGCAGTACTTC TRBJ2-7 TRBV27 TRBD1 NA
CSVVSGGDTQYF TGCAGCGTTGTATCGGGAGGAGATACGCAGTATTTT TRBJ2-3 TRBV29-1 TRBD2 NA
CASTGQGTYTGELFF TGTGCCAGCACCGGACAGGGGACCTACACCGGGGAGCTGTTTTTT TRBJ2-2 TRBV7-9 TRBD1 NA
CASSPGTGANSPLHF TGTGCCAGCAGCCCGGGGACAGGGGCTAATTCACCCCTCCACTTT TRBJ1-6 TRBV14 TRBD1 NA
CARGQSGNTIYF TGTGCCAGGGGACAGTCTGGAAACACCATATATTTT TRBJ1-3 TRBV2 TRBD1 NA
CASSPGGYEQFF TGTGCCAGCAGCCCTGGGGGCTATGAGCAGTTCTTC TRBJ2-1 TRBV7-3 NA NA
CASSRRTSGGVGETQYF TGTGCCAGCAGCCGAAGGACTAGCGGGGGAGTTGGAGAGACCCAGTACTTC TRBJ2-5 TRBV5-4 TRBD2 NA
CASRAGTYNEQFF TGTGCCAGCAGGGCGGGGACCTACAATGAGCAGTTCTTC TRBJ2-1 TRBV6-1 NA NA
CASRPGGNEQYF TGTGCCAGCAGGCCGGGAGGGAACGAGCAGTACTTC TRBJ2-7 TRBV6-6 TRBD2 NA
CAWSGYGTGTGKVYGYTF TGTGCCTGGAGTGGGTACGGCACCGGGACAGGGAAAGTCTATGGCTACACCTTC TRBJ1-2 TRBV30 TRBD1 NA
CASSTRTRNEQYF TGTGCCAGCAGCACCCGGACTAGAAACGAGCAGTACTTC TRBJ2-7 TRBV7-2 TRBD2 NA
CASSLHLSTDTQYF TGTGCCAGCAGCTTACACTTGTCAACAGATACGCAGTATTTT TRBJ2-3 TRBV7-9 NA NA
CASSLSHGEAFF TGTGCCAGCAGCCTATCACATGGTGAAGCTTTCTTT TRBJ1-1 TRBV4-2 NA NA
CASSQVDREFDGYTF TGTGCCAGCAGCCAAGTGGACAGGGAGTTTGATGGCTACACCTTC TRBJ1-2 TRBV4-2 TRBD1 NA
CASSLQLRYNEQFF TGTGCCAGCAGCTTACAGCTGCGATACAATGAGCAGTTCTTC TRBJ2-1 TRBV5-8 NA NA
CASRAGAGLQETQYF TGTGCCAGCAGAGCCGGAGCGGGACTCCAAGAGACCCAGTACTTC TRBJ2-5 TRBV27 TRBD2 NA
CASSLARTGLNSPLHF TGTGCCAGCAGCTTGGCACGGACAGGCCTTAATTCACCCCTCCACTTT TRBJ1-6 TRBV5-5 TRBD1 NA
CASSSQRGPSNTIYF TGTGCCAGCAGCTCCCAGCGGGGGCCATCAAACACCATATATTTT TRBJ1-3 TRBV5-4 NA NA
CATSAGGGDEQFF TGTGCCACCTCTGCGGGAGGAGGCGATGAGCAGTTCTTC TRBJ2-1 TRBV19 TRBD2 NA
CASSPGLSSFYEQYF TGTGCCAGCAGCCCCGGACTCTCCTCCTTCTACGAGCAGTACTTC TRBJ2-7 TRBV7-2 NA once
CASSRTRGQGPFRAFF TGTGCCAGCAGTAGAACCCGGGGACAGGGCCCATTCAGGGCTTTCTTT TRBJ1-1 TRBV27 TRBD1 NA
CASSFPGRETQYF TGTGCCAGCAGTTTCCCCGGGAGAGAGACCCAGTACTTC TRBJ2-5 TRBV25-1 NA NA
CASSWGPGLAKNIQYF TGTGCCAGCAGCTGGGGCCCTGGATTAGCCAAAAACATTCAGTACTTC TRBJ2-4 TRBV7-8 NA NA
CAISETGGEGDTQYF TGTGCCATCAGTGAAACAGGGGGCGAGGGAGATACGCAGTATTTT TRBJ2-3 TRBV10-3 TRBD1 NA
CASSYMGQTNEQFF TGCGCCAGCAGTTATATGGGACAGACCAATGAGCAGTTCTTC TRBJ2-1 TRBV5-1 TRBD1 NA
CASSPAPGEYEQYF TGTGCCAGCAGCCCCGCCCCCGGGGAATACGAGCAGTACTTC TRBJ2-7 TRBV9 NA NA
CAWSPRDYGYTF TGTGCCTGGTCGCCTCGGGACTATGGCTACACCTTC TRBJ1-2 TRBV30 NA NA
CASSQSPQREGHADTQYF TGCGCCAGCAGCCAAAGCCCCCAGCGGGAGGGCCACGCAGATACGCAGTATTTT TRBJ2-3 TRBV4-3 TRBD2 NA
CASGLGGARETQYF TGTGCTAGTGGTTTAGGGGGGGCCCGGGAGACCCAGTACTTC TRBJ2-5 TRBV12-5 NA NA
CASSGTRGNTGELFF TGCGCCAGCAGCGGGACTCGCGGAAACACCGGGGAGCTGTTTTTT TRBJ2-2 TRBV5-1 NA NA
CATSGERGAARNEQFF TGTGCCACTTCAGGCGAGCGGGGGGCGGCACGCAATGAGCAGTTCTTC TRBJ2-1 TRBV15 TRBD2 NA
CASSERSSYEQYF TGTGCCAGCAGTGAAAGGAGCTCCTACGAGCAGTACTTC TRBJ2-7 TRBV6-1 NA NA
CASSLAATSYIEQFF TGCGCCAGCAGCTTGGCCGCGACTAGTTATATTGAGCAGTTCTTC TRBJ2-1 TRBV5-1 NA NA
CASSDRGNTEAFF TGTGCCAGCAGCGACAGGGGGAACACTGAAGCTTTCTTT TRBJ1-1 TRBV28 TRBD1 NA
CASSKQEPGTEAFF TGTGCCAGCAGTAAACAGGAGCCAGGGACTGAAGCTTTCTTT TRBJ1-1 TRBV6-6 NA NA
CASSMVVSSGANVLTF TGTGCCAGTAGTATGGTCGTGAGCTCTGGGGCCAACGTCCTGACTTTC TRBJ2-6 TRBV19 NA once
CATSSPGLAGGRHEQYF TGTGCCACCAGCAGCCCGGGACTAGCGGGAGGTCGCCACGAGCAGTACTTC TRBJ2-7 TRBV15 TRBD2 NA
CASSLAGGDTQYF TGTGCCAGCAGCTTGGCCGGGGGAGATACGCAGTATTTT TRBJ2-3 TRBV5-6 NA NA
CASSRGDTQYF TGCGCCAGCAGCCGCGGGGATACGCAGTATTTT TRBJ2-3 TRBV5-1 NA NA
CASSLAAGGAFF TGTGCCAGCAGCTTAGCGGCAGGTGGGGCTTTCTTT TRBJ1-1 TRBV7-9 NA NA
CASRIRAGYTGELFF TGTGCCAGCAGAATACGCGCGGGATACACCGGGGAGCTGTTTTTT TRBJ2-2 TRBV2 NA many
CASIRAGQGVVLVNEQFF TGTGCCAGCATCAGGGCGGGGCAGGGGGTTGTTTTGGTCAATGAGCAGTTCTTC TRBJ2-1 TRBV27 NA NA
CASSQGRGLAGAEQFF TGTGCCAGCAGCCAAGGACGAGGACTAGCGGGAGCTGAGCAGTTCTTC TRBJ2-1 TRBV4-2 TRBD2 NA
CASSFSGGAYEQYF TGCGCCAGCAGCTTTAGCGGGGGGGCTTACGAGCAGTACTTC TRBJ2-7 TRBV5-1 TRBD2 NA